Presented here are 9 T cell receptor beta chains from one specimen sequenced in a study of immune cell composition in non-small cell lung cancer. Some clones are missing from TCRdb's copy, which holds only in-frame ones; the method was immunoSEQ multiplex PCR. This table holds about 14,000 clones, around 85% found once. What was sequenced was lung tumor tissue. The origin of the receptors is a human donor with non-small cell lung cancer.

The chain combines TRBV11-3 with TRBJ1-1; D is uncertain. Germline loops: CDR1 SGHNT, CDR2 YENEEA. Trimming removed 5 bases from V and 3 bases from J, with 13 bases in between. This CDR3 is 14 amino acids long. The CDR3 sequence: CASSPGAGDTEAFF. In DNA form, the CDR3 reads TGTGCCAGCAGCCCGGGCGCCGGCGACACTGAAGCTTTCTTT.

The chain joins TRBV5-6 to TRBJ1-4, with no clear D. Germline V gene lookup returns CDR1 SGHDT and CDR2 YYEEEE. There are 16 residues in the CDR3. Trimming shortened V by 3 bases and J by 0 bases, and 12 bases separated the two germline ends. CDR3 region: CASSSGLTATNEKLFF. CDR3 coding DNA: TGTGCCAGCAGCTCCGGTTTGACGGCAACTAATGAAAAACTGTTTTTT.

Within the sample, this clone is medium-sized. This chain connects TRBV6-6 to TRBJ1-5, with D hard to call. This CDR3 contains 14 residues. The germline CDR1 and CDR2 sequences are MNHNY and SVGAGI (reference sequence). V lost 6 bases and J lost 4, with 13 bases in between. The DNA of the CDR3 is TGTGCCAGCAGCCATCCGGACCGGAATCAGCCCCAGCATTTT. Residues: CASSHPDRNQPQHF.

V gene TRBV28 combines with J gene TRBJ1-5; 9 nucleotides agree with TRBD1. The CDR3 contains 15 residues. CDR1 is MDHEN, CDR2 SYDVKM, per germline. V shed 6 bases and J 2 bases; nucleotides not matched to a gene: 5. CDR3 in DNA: TGTGCCAGCAGAACAGGGGGCCCTGGCAATCAGCCCCAGCATTTT. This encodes CASRTGGPGNQPQHF.

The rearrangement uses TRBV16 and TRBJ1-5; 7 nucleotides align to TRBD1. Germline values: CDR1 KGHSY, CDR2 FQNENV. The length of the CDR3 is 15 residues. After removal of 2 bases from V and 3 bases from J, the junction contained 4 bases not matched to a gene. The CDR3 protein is CASSQPGQTNQPQHF. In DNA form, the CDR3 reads TGTGCCAGCAGCCAACCGGGACAGACCAATCAGCCCCAGCATTTT.

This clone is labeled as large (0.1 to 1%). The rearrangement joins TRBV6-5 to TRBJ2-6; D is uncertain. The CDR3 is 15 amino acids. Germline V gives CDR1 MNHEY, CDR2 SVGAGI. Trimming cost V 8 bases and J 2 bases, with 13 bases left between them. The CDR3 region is CASGSPVAGANVLTF. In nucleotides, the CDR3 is TGTGCCAGCGGGTCCCCGGTTGCTGGGGCCAACGTCCTGACTTTC.

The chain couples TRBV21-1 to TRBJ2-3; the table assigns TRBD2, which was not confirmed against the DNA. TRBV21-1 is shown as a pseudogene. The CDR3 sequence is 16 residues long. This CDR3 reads CASTRASGRMTDTQYF. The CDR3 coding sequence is TGTGCCAGCACTAGGGCTAGCGGGAGGATGACAGATACGCAGTATTTT.

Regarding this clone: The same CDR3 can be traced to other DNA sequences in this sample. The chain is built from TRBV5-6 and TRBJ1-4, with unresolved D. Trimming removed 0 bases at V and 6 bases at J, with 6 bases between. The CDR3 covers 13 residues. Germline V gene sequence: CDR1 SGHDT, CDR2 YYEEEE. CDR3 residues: CASSLVRDEKLFF. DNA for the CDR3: TGTGCCAGCAGCTTGGTTCGGGATGAAAAACTGTTTTTT.

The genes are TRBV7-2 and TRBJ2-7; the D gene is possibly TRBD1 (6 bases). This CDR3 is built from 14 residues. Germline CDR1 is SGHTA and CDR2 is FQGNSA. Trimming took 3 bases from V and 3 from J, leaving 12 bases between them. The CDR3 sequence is CASSFGQGNYEQYF. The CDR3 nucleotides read TGTGCCAGCAGCTTTGGGCAGGGGAACTACGAGCAGTACTTC.